A single sample is the source of the 24 T cell receptor beta chains below, sequenced in a study of blood T cell repertoires in COVID-19. Profiling relied on immunoSEQ multiplex PCR, and the TCRdb table lists in-frame clones only, not all of them. The sample holds around 100,000 clones, roughly 81% seen once. Sequenced: peripheral blood. The origin of the receptors is a man older than 75 with COVID-19, enrolled during active disease.

This clone has a handful of counts. The chain links TRBV4-2 to TRBJ2-2; 8 bases line up with TRBD2. The germline V gene encodes CDR1 LGHNA and CDR2 YNFKEQ. V was clipped by 4 bases and J by 7 bases; unmatched bases: 8. This CDR3 comprises 15 residues. The CDR3 protein is CASSLSGVAGGELFF. The CDR3 coding sequence is TGTGCCAGCAGCCTTAGCGGGGTCGCGGGCGGGGAGCTGTTTTTT.

J is TRBJ2-1 and V is TRBV5-8; 11 bases fit TRBD2. From germline, CDR1 is SGHTS and CDR2 YDEGEE. The CDR3 runs 16 residues. V shed 3 bases, J shed 0 bases, and the junction held 2 bases outside the gene matches. DNA for the CDR3: TGTGCCAGCAGCTCAGGACTAGCGGGCTCCTACAATGAGCAGTTCTTC. This sequence encodes CASSSGLAGSYNEQFF.

V gene TRBV5-4 combines with J gene TRBJ1-1; 8 nucleotides line up with TRBD1. CDR1 is SGHNT and CDR2 is YYREEE in the germline V gene (reference sequence). The CDR3 contains 15 residues. With 2 bases clipped from V and 1 base from J, the junction kept 4 bases outside the gene matches. The CDR3 DNA sequence: TGTGCCAGCAGCTTAGGACAGGGCAAGAACACTGAAGCTTTCTTT. This codes for CASSLGQGKNTEAFF.

In DNA, the CDR3 is TGCGCCAGCAGCGAGACAGGGGGCGATAATTCACCCCTCCACTTT. It yields the protein CASSETGGDNSPLHF. The chain recombines TRBV5-1 with TRBJ1-6; TRBD1 agrees at 10 bases. The CDR3 extends over 15 amino acids. V was clipped by 4 bases and J by 5 bases; unmatched bases: 3. CDR1 SGHRS and CDR2 YFSETQ come from the germline V gene.

The chain carries TRBV5-6 and TRBJ1-1; possibly TRBD1 for D (6 bases). CDR3 length: 14 residues. The V gene lost 3 bases and the J gene lost 1 base, with 10 bases spanning the gap. The germline CDR1 and CDR2 sequences are SGHDT and YYEEEE. The CDR3 DNA follows: TGTGCCAGCAGCTACCAAGGGGGGAACACTGAAGCTTTCTTT. It is translated as CASSYQGGNTEAFF.

The V and J genes are TRBV27 and TRBJ1-5; TRBD1 matches 8 bases. CDR1 MNHEY and CDR2 SMNVEV come from the germline V gene (reference sequence). Trimming at V came to 4 bases and at J to 5 bases, leaving 7 bases not matched to a gene. This CDR3 comprises 15 residues. The CDR3 DNA is TGTGCCAGCAGTTGGACAGGGTTTCCCGATCAGCCCCAGCATTTT. Translation: CASSWTGFPDQPQHF.

Only a few counts were recorded for this clone. The J gene is TRBJ1-1, the V gene TRBV7-6, with 7 bases lining up with TRBD1. The V segment lost 2 bases and the J segment 11 bases; nucleotides outside the gene matches: 17. The CDR3 has 16 amino acids. Germline loops: CDR1 SGHVS, CDR2 FNYEAQ. The CDR3 protein is CASSLWMWGQNTEAFF. The CDR3 nucleotides read TGTGCCAGCAGCTTATGGATGTGGGGACAGAACACCGAGGCTTTCTTT. Combining the CDR3 with reference TRBV7-6 and TRBJ1-1 gives the whole variable domain GAGVSQSPRYKVTKRGQDVALRCDPISGHVSLYWYRQALGQGPEFLTYFNYEAQQDKSGLPNDRFSAERPEGSISTLTIQRTEQRDSAMYRCASSLWMWGQNTEAFFGQGTRLTVV.

This chain uses TRBV3-1 (or the pseudogene TRBV3-2) with TRBJ2-2; the match to TRBD1 covers 8 bases. Germline CDR1 is LGHDT and CDR2 is YNNKEL (reference sequence). CDR3 size: 17 residues. V was clipped by 1 base and J by 1 base; unmatched bases: 5. The CDR3 DNA sequence: TGTGCCAGCAGCCAAGCAATCGACAGGGGGAACACCGGGGAGCTGTTTTTT. Translating it yields CASSQAIDRGNTGELFF.

V usage is TRBV28 and J usage is TRBJ2-2, with TRBD2 matching 9 bases. V was clipped by 5 bases and J by 1 base; unmatched bases: 2. The germline gives CDR1 MDHEN, CDR2 SYDVKM. The CDR3 is 15 amino acids. CDR3 DNA: TGTGCCAGCAGTACTAGCGGGCTGAACACCGGGGAGCTGTTTTTT. This sequence encodes CASSTSGLNTGELFF.

The chain joins TRBV6-1 to TRBJ1-4; D possibly corresponds to TRBD1 (5 bases). Per the germline V gene, CDR1 is MNHNS and CDR2 is SASEGT. The CDR3 extends over 16 amino acids. The germline V and J ends were trimmed by 3 bases and 0 bases, with 11 bases remaining between them. The CDR3 DNA reads TGTGCCAGCAGTGACGTGTCCAGGGCAACTAATGAAAAACTGTTTTTT. Its translation is CASSDVSRATNEKLFF.

V gene TRBV6-2 or TRBV6-3 combines with J gene TRBJ2-7; 7 nucleotides match TRBD2. CDR3 size: 16 residues. The V and J ends lost 2 bases and 0 bases, in that order; junction bases with no gene match: 7. The germline gives CDR1 MNHEY, CDR2 SVGEGT. Written as DNA, the CDR3 is TGTGCCAGCAGTTACCCCAGCGGGGAACTCTCCTACGAGCAGTACTTC. This encodes CASSYPSGELSYEQYF.

The genes are TRBV19 and TRBJ2-2; 9 bases agree with TRBD1. V was pared by 6 bases and J by 5 bases, with 4 bases of the junction left unmatched. The CDR3 runs to 14 residues. Germline-derived CDR1 and CDR2 are LNHDA and SQIVND (reference sequence). CDR3 sequence reads: CASRLQGATGELFF. CDR3 nucleotides: TGTGCCAGTAGATTACAGGGGGCAACCGGGGAGCTGTTTTTT.

The gene calls are TRBV19 and TRBJ1-5; weak D call: TRBD1 (6 bases). This CDR3 is built from 13 residues. CDR1 LNHDA and CDR2 SQIVND come from the germline V gene (reference sequence). Trimming pared 5 bases from V and 7 bases from J, leaving 12 bases between. The DNA of the CDR3 is TGTGCCAGTAGTCGTATCACAGGGCAGCCCCAGCATTTT. Protein: CASSRITGQPQHF.

This chain connects TRBV5-4 to TRBJ2-2, with D possibly TRBD2 on 7 matching bases. Trimming shortened V by 4 bases and J by 4 bases, and 20 bases separated the two germline ends. Germline loops: CDR1 SGHNT, CDR2 YYREEE (reference sequence). This CDR3 contains 17 residues. CDR3 sequence (DNA): TGTGCCAGCAGCCCGAAGGGAGGGGAGGGGGGCACCGGGGAGCTGTTTTTT. This codes for CASSPKGGEGGTGELFF.

About this clone itself: Sequence at one end of the junction differs from germline and may be a read error. V usage is TRBV29-1 and J usage is TRBJ2-3, with 13 bases lining up with TRBD2. The germline CDR1 and CDR2 sequences are SQVTM and ANQGSEA. The CDR3 extends over 15 amino acids. The CDR3 sequence is CSVGTSGKSTDTQYF. For the CDR3, the DNA is TGCAGCGTCGGGACTAGCGGGAAGAGCACGGATACGCAGTATTTT.

This clone was recorded only once. V usage is TRBV6-2 or TRBV6-3 and J usage is TRBJ1-1; D remains unclear. The CDR3 extends over 13 amino acids. Germline V lookup: CDR1 MNHEY, CDR2 SVGEGT. Trimming shortened V by 0 bases and J by 7 bases, and 9 bases separated the two germline ends. CDR3 bases: TGTGCCAGCAGTTACTCGCTGACTTTTGAAGCTTTCTTT. This encodes CASSYSLTFEAFF.

The V call is TRBV5-4, the J call TRBJ2-7; D perhaps matches TRBD2 (6 bases). The germline gives CDR1 SGHNT, CDR2 YYREEE (reference sequence). The ends were cut back, 4 bases at V and 1 base at J, with 18 bases in the middle. This CDR3 contains 16 residues. This CDR3 reads CASSRPGGSASYEQYF. CDR3 in DNA: TGTGCCAGCAGCCGTCCCGGGGGATCCGCTTCCTACGAGCAGTACTTC.

This chain joins TRBV5-1 and TRBJ2-7, with 7 bases fitting TRBD1. V dropped 4 bases and J dropped 5; count of bases not matched to a gene: 12. Germline values: CDR1 SGHRS, CDR2 YFSETQ. The CDR3 covers 15 residues. CDR3 residues: CASSLTGQMLDEQYF. The CDR3 coding sequence is TGCGCCAGCAGCCTTACGGGACAGATGTTGGACGAGCAGTACTTC.

A few counts support this clone. CDR3 nucleotide sequence: TGTGCCAGCAAGGGAGTCCCCAGCCGCAGTCAGCCCCAGCATTTT. It yields the protein CASKGVPSRSQPQHF. The chain couples TRBV28 to TRBJ1-5; D unclear. This CDR3 comprises 15 residues. Germline V gives CDR1 MDHEN, CDR2 SYDVKM. V lost 7 bases to trimming and J lost 6 bases, with 19 bases between them.

This chain connects TRBV9 to TRBJ1-3; D is undetermined. CDR3 length equals 17 residues. Germline V gene lookup returns CDR1 SGDLS and CDR2 YYNGEE. Trimming removed 2 bases from V and 0 bases from J, with 15 bases in between. CDR3 bases: TGTGCCAGCAGCGTTGGGCCGGGGTCTTACTCTGGAAACACCATATATTTT. Encoded protein: CASSVGPGSYSGNTIYF.

V gene TRBV4-3 combines with J gene TRBJ1-3; D might be TRBD1 (6 bases). The CDR3 is made up of 17 amino acids. The V and J ends lost 0 bases and 3 bases respectively, with 15 bases between them. Germline V gene lookup returns CDR1 LGHNA and CDR2 YSLEER. CDR3 loop: CASSQDIRQGHGNTIYF. The CDR3 DNA reads as TGCGCCAGCAGCCAAGATATCCGGCAGGGGCATGGAAACACCATATATTTT.

This chain joins TRBV27 and TRBJ2-7, with 9 bases identical to TRBD1. The CDR3 consists of 14 residues. The junction had 4 bases not matched to a gene; V was cut back by 4 bases and J by 3 bases. Germline CDR1 reads MNHEY; CDR2 reads SMNVEV (reference sequence). The DNA for the CDR3 is TGTGCCAGCAGTTCCCGGACAGGGGACTACGAGCAGTACTTC. Protein: CASSSRTGDYEQYF.

The chain uses TRBV18 and TRBJ2-3, with D perhaps matching TRBD2 (5 bases). The CDR3 has 15 amino acids. CDR1 and CDR2 (germline): KGHSH, LQKENI. V was cut by 3 bases and J by 2 bases, with 12 bases left in between. The CDR3 nucleotides are TGTGCCAGCTCACCCCTAGCAAGCCCCACAGATACGCAGTATTTT. It codes for CASSPLASPTDTQYF.

This chain links TRBV28 with TRBJ2-5; weak D call: TRBD1 (5 bases). The CDR3 covers 13 residues. The V end was cut by 3 bases, the J end by 4 bases, with 9 bases between. Germline-derived CDR1 and CDR2 are MDHEN and SYDVKM. The CDR3 sequence: CASSFPGLETQYF. CDR3 DNA: TGTGCCAGCAGTTTTCCAGGGTTAGAGACCCAGTACTTC.